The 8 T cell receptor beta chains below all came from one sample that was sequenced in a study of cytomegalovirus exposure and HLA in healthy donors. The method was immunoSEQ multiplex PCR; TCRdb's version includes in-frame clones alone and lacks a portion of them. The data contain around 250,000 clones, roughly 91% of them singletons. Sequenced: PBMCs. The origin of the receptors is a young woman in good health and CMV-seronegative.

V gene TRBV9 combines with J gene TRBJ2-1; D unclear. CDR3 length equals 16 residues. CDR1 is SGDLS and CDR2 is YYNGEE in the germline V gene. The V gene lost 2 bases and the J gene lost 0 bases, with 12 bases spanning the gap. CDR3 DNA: TGTGCCAGCAGCGTGACAACGAAAAGCTCCTACAATGAGCAGTTCTTC. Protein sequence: CASSVTTKSSYNEQFF.

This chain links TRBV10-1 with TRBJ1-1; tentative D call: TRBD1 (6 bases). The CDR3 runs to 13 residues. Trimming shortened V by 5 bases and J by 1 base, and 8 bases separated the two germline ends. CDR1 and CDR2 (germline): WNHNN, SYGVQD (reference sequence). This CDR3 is CASSLDRNTEAFF. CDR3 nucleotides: TGCGCCAGCAGTTTGGACAGGAACACTGAAGCTTTCTTT.

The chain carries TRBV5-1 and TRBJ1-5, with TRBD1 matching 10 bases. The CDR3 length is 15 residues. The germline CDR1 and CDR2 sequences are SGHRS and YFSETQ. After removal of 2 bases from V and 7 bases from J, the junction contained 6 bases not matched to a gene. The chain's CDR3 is CASSFGTGDGQPQHF. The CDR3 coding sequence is TGCGCCAGCAGCTTTGGGACAGGGGACGGCCAGCCCCAGCATTTT. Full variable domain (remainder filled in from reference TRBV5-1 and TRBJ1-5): KAGVTQTPRYLIKTRGQQVTLSCSPISGHRSVSWYQQTPGQGLQFLFEYFSETQRNKGNFPGRFSGRQFSNSRSEMNVSTLELGDSALYLCASSFGTGDGQPQHFGDGTRLSIL.

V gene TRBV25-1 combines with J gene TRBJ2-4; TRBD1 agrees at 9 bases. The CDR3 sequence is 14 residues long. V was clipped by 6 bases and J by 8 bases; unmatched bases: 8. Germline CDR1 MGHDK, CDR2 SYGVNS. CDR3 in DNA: TGTGCCAGCAGCAGGACAGGGGTGGTGGACATTCAGTACTTC. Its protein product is CASSRTGVVDIQYF.

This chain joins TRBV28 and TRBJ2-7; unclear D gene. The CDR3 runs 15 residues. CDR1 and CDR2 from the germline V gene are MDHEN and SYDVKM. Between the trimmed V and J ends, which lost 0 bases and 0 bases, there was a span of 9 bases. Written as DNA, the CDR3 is TGTGCCAGCAGTTTATGGCACCTCAGCTCCTACGAGCAGTACTTC. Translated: CASSLWHLSSYEQYF.

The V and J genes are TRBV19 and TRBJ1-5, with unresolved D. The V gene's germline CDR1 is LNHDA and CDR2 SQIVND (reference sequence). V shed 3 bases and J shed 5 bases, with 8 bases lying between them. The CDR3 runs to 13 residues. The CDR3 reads CASSMGYYQPQHF. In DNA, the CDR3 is TGTGCCAGTAGTATGGGTTACTATCAGCCCCAGCATTTT.

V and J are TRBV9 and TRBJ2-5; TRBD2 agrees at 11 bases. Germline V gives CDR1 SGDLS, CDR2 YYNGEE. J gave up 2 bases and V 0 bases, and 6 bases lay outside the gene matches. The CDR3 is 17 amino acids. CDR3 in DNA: TGTGCCAGCAGCGTAGGGACGGGACTAGCGGTACAAGAGACCCAGTACTTC. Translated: CASSVGTGLAVQETQYF.

CDR3 bases: TGTGCCAGCAGTGACCCCCCAACCGGGGAGCTGTTTTTT. The encoded protein is CASSDPPTGELFF. The rearrangement uses TRBV2 and TRBJ2-2; D unclear. The ends were cut back, 3 bases at V and 5 bases at J, with 7 bases in the middle. The length of the CDR3 is 13 residues. Germline V gene lookup returns CDR1 SNHLY and CDR2 FYNNEI. Full variable domain (remainder filled in from reference TRBV2 and TRBJ2-2): EPEVTQTPSHQVTQMGQEVILRCVPISNHLYFYWYRQILGQKVEFLVSFYNNEISEKSEIFDDQFSVERPDGSNFTLKIRSTKLEDSAMYFCASSDPPTGELFFGEGSRLTVL.